This section outlines one TCR beta chain sequence together with its context. The antigen is undetermined. The sample is drawn from a study of cytomegalovirus exposure and HLA in healthy donors. Study-level information: Samples from HLA-typed donors yielded 65 million to 90 million unique TCRs in an early data release. Findings and caveats of the study: Presence/absence results assume similar sequencing depth per donor, which may not hold. Investigators reported approximately 150 TCR beta chains as tied to cytomegalovirus.

The study ran its PCR with 60 Vbeta and 13 Jbeta primers. Measured with immunoSEQ multiplex PCR; TCRdb has only the in-frame clones, and not every one. The sample records 95,000 to 150,000 clones, around 66% being singletons. The sequence derives from a woman aged 40 to 49 in good health and CMV-seropositive. Specimen: PBMCs.

The DNA of the CDR3 is TGTGCCAGCAGCTTGTTCGTGAGCCGGGGCTACGAGCAGTACTTC. This encodes CASSLFVSRGYEQYF. The rearrangement links TRBV5-8 to TRBJ2-7; a weak D match, TRBD2 (5 bases). The germline gives CDR1 SGHTS, CDR2 YDEGEE. V was shortened by 1 base and J by 3 bases, with 14 bases between the two germline ends. This CDR3 contains 15 residues. The full variable domain, with the rest looked up from reference TRBV5-8 and TRBJ2-7, is EAGVTQSPTHLIKTRGQQATLRCSPISGHTSVYWYQQALGLGLQFLLWYDEGEERNRGNFPPRFSGRQFPNYSSELNVNALELEDSALYLCASSLFVSRGYEQYFGPGTRLTVT.